Presented here are 15 T cell receptor beta chains from one specimen sequenced in a study of blood T cell repertoires in COVID-19 (TCRdb year 2020). The library was prepared using the immunoSEQ multiplex PCR assay. Imported from immuneACCESS, the table was reduced by TCRdb to in-frame sequences with V and J called. These copies leave out some clones; in studies compared against another copy, an unresolved V gene accounts for under half, and the cause of the remainder is not known. In all, the sample holds 55,000 to 90,000 clones, and around 83% of those were seen once. The ten largest clones add up to roughly 40% of the sample. The sample taken for sequencing was peripheral blood. These receptors were obtained from a woman of 80 years or more with active or convalescent COVID-19.

This chain joins TRBV7-3 and TRBJ1-5, with D hard to call. Trimming removed 5 bases at V and 2 bases at J, with 10 bases between. The germline CDR1 and CDR2 sequences are SGHTA and FQGTGA. The CDR3 contains 14 residues. The DNA for the CDR3 is TGTGCCAGCAGCCCTCTCGGGGGCAATCAGCCCCAGCATTTT. Residues: CASSPLGGNQPQHF. Full variable domain (missing parts from reference TRBV7-3 and TRBJ1-5): GAGVSQTPSNKVTEKGKYVELRCDPISGHTALYWYRQSLGQGPEFLIYFQGTGAADDSGLPNDRFFAVRPEGSVSTLKIQRTERGDSAVYLCASSPLGGNQPQHFGDGTRLSIL.

CDR3 in amino acids: CASRNDRPIWEQYF. The CDR3, as DNA: TGTGCCAGCAGAAATGACAGGCCCATCTGGGAGCAGTACTTC. V usage is TRBV6-6 and J usage is TRBJ2-7; a weak D match, TRBD1 (6 bases). The CDR3 totals 14 residues. Germline values: CDR1 MNHNY, CDR2 SVGAGI (reference sequence). V was cut by 6 bases and J by 7 bases, with 19 bases left in between.

This clone was recorded once. The J gene is TRBJ2-3, the V gene TRBV11-2; 9 bases fit TRBD1. The CDR3 loop spans 15 amino acids. V shed 6 bases, J shed 6 bases, and the junction held 10 bases outside the gene matches. Germline V gene data show CDR1 as SGHAT and CDR2 as FQNNGV. The CDR3 region is CASSPGQGYRDTQYF. The CDR3 nucleotides are TGTGCCAGCAGTCCAGGACAGGGGTATAGGGATACGCAGTATTTT.

This chain uses TRBV6-2 or TRBV6-3 with TRBJ2-5; weak D call: TRBD2 (6 bases). The germline gives CDR1 MNHEY, CDR2 SVGEGT. V was clipped by 2 bases and J by 3 bases, with 10 bases between them. CDR3 length: 14 residues. The CDR3 coding sequence is TGTGCCAGCAGTTACCTAGGACTAAAAGAGACCCAGTACTTC. Translating it yields CASSYLGLKETQYF.

This clone appeared once. This chain joins TRBV19 and TRBJ1-2; D ambiguous. The CDR3 has 12 residues. From germline, CDR1 is LNHDA and CDR2 SQIVND (reference sequence). The germline V and J ends were trimmed by 7 bases and 3 bases, with 9 bases remaining between them. The CDR3 region has the DNA TGTGCCAGTATGGGCCTTGACTATGGCTACACCTTC. Translating it yields CASMGLDYGYTF.

In this sample, this clone turned up a few times. The chain is built from TRBV7-2 and TRBJ2-2, with D perhaps TRBD1 (6 bases). CDR1 and CDR2 from the germline V gene are SGHTA and FQGNSA. This CDR3 has 13 amino acids. V was pared by 8 bases and J by 3 bases, with 10 bases between. The CDR3 spells CASSWGHTGELFF. CDR3 in DNA: TGTGCCAGCTCCTGGGGGCACACCGGGGAGCTGTTTTTT.

The V gene is TRBV21-1, the J gene TRBJ2-1; the D call TRBD1 from the table was never checked on the DNA. TRBV21-1 is designated a pseudogene. The CDR3 is 16 amino acids. CDR3 protein: CASSKLPRRGSHEQFF. The CDR3 DNA reads TGTGCCAGCAGCAAACTCCCTCGCAGGGGGTCGCATGAGCAGTTCTTC.

The J gene is TRBJ1-5, the V gene TRBV6-1; maybe TRBD1 (5 bases). This CDR3 has 13 residues. The germline V gene has CDR1 MNHNS and CDR2 SASEGT. The ends were cut back, 2 bases at V and 6 bases at J, with 8 bases in the middle. CDR3: CASSEQGGQPQHF. In DNA, the CDR3 is TGTGCCAGCAGTGAACAGGGAGGTCAGCCCCAGCATTTT.

The chain joins TRBV28 to TRBJ2-6; tentative D call: TRBD2 (5 bases). The CDR3 is 15 residues long. CDR1 is MDHEN and CDR2 is SYDVKM in the germline V gene. V was pared by 4 bases and J by 9 bases, with 16 bases between. The DNA of the CDR3 is TGTGCCAGCAGTTCCACGGGCCTCCGGGGCAACGTCCTGACTTTC. This sequence encodes CASSSTGLRGNVLTF.

The chain uses TRBV5-6 and TRBJ2-7, with 15 positions matching TRBD2. Trimming at V came to 6 bases and at J to 0 bases, leaving 10 bases not matched to a gene. CDR3 length equals 18 residues. Germline loops: CDR1 SGHDT, CDR2 YYEEEE. Here the CDR3 reads CASNVKGLAGGSSYEQYF. The CDR3 bases are TGTGCCAGCAACGTTAAGGGACTAGCGGGGGGAAGCTCCTACGAGCAGTACTTC.

The V call is TRBV27, the J call TRBJ2-7, with 9 bases identical to TRBD1. The V gene end was trimmed by 3 bases and the J gene end by 2 bases; junction bases not matched to a gene: 8. From germline, CDR1 is MNHEY and CDR2 SMNVEV (reference sequence). This CDR3 is 16 amino acids long. The CDR3 DNA follows: TGTGCCAGCAGTTTCTTATGGACAGGGGCCCCCTACGAGCAGTACTTC. Protein sequence: CASSFLWTGAPYEQYF.

V usage is TRBV3-1 (or the pseudogene TRBV3-2) and J usage is TRBJ2-1; 8 bases are a match to TRBD2. This CDR3 spans 14 amino acids. V lost 3 bases to trimming and J lost 8 bases; unmatched junction nucleotides: 6. Per the germline V gene, CDR1 is LGHDT and CDR2 is YNNKEL (reference sequence). For the CDR3, the DNA is TGTGCCAGCAGCCAGTCGGGGGGGTTGTATGAGCAGTTCTTC. It encodes CASSQSGGLYEQFF.

This chain links TRBV30 with TRBJ1-6, with unresolved D. Germline loops: CDR1 GTSNPN, CDR2 SVGIG (reference sequence). The CDR3 loop spans 12 amino acids. V lost 5 bases to trimming and J lost 8 bases, with 10 bases between them. CDR3 DNA: TGTGCCTGGGGGCCCGGGGATTCACCCCTCCACTTT. Encoded protein: CAWGPGDSPLHF.

The rearrangement joins TRBV11-3 to TRBJ2-3; 9 nucleotides align to TRBD1. The CDR3 has 14 residues. Germline CDR1 SGHNT, CDR2 YENEEA. With 5 bases clipped from V and 6 bases from J, the junction kept 6 bases outside the gene matches. CDR3 in DNA: TGTGCCAGCAGCCCGAGGACAGGGGCGGATACGCAGTATTTT. Protein: CASSPRTGADTQYF.

The V and J genes are TRBV10-3 and TRBJ1-5; 8 bases fit TRBD1. J lost 3 bases, V lost 6 bases, and 1 base had no gene match. Germline loops: CDR1 ENHRY, CDR2 SYGVKD. The CDR3 covers 13 residues. The CDR3 DNA reads as TGTGCCATCAGGACAGGGGTCAATCAGCCCCAGCATTTT. Encoded protein: CAIRTGVNQPQHF.